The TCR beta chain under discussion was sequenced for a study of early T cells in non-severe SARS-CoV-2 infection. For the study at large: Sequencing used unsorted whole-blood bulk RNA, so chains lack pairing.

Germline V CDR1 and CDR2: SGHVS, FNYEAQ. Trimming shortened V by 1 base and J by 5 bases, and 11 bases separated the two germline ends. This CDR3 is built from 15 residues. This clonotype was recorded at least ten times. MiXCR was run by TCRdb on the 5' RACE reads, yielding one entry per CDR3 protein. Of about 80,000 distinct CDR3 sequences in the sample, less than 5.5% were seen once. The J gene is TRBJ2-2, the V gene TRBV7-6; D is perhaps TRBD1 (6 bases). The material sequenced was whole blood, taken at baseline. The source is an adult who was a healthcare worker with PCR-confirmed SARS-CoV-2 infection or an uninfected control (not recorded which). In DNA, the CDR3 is TGTGCCAGCAGCTTAGGACAGGCCGGGACCGGGGAGCTGTTTTTT. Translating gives CASSLGQAGTGELFF.